The 6 T cell receptor beta chains given below trace back to one sample, sequenced in a study of blood T cell repertoires in COVID-19. The method was immunoSEQ multiplex PCR; TCRdb's version includes in-frame clones alone and lacks a portion of them. The sample records about 220,000 clones, 84% being singletons. Sequencing used peripheral blood. The receptors were gathered from an older woman who had recovered from COVID-19.

V usage is TRBV25-1 and J usage is TRBJ1-2; 7 bases match TRBD1. Germline loops: CDR1 MGHDK, CDR2 SYGVNS. CDR3 size: 16 residues. Germline trimming cut 1 base from V and 6 bases from J; bases unmatched to any gene: 11. CDR3 amino acids: CASSESGTGEKDGYTF. In DNA form, the CDR3 reads TGTGCCAGCAGTGAATCAGGAACAGGGGAGAAGGATGGCTACACCTTC.

V gene TRBV11-2 combines with J gene TRBJ2-3, with 7 bases identical to TRBD2. The ends lost 4 bases at V and 4 bases at J; junction bases unmatched: 8. Germline loops: CDR1 SGHAT, CDR2 FQNNGV. The CDR3 has 15 amino acids. The CDR3 is CASSSRGGPPDTQYF. As DNA, the CDR3 is TGTGCCAGCAGCTCCCGGGGAGGGCCCCCAGATACGCAGTATTTT.

The V call is TRBV5-5, the J call TRBJ2-7, with 10 bases aligning to TRBD1. The V gene's germline CDR1 is SGHKS and CDR2 YYEKEE (reference sequence). V lost 3 bases, J lost 4 bases, and 10 bases stayed unmatched. The CDR3 is made up of 16 amino acids. The CDR3 spells CASSWSGTGVRYEQYF. The CDR3 DNA follows: TGTGCCAGCAGCTGGTCCGGGACAGGGGTGCGATACGAGCAGTACTTC.

The gene calls are TRBV19 and TRBJ2-3, with D maybe TRBD1 (6 bases). This CDR3 contains 16 residues. V lost 1 base and J 0 bases, leaving 11 bases between the germline ends. Germline CDR1 and CDR2: LNHDA and SQIVND (reference sequence). The CDR3 DNA reads TGTGCCAGTAGTATAGTGGCCAGGGGAAGCACAGATACGCAGTATTTT. Protein: CASSIVARGSTDTQYF. The full variable domain, completed using reference TRBV19 and TRBJ2-3, is DGGITQSPKYLFRKEGQNVTLSCEQNLNHDAMYWYRQDPGQGLRLIYYSQIVNDFQKGDIAEGYSVSREKKESFPLTVTSAQKNPTAFYLCASSIVARGSTDTQYFGPGTRLTVL.

This chain uses TRBV10-3 with TRBJ1-1; D is unclear. The V and J ends lost 7 bases and 4 bases respectively, with 13 bases between them. The CDR3 spans 13 residues. The germline gives CDR1 ENHRY, CDR2 SYGVKD. DNA of the CDR3: TGTGCCATCACTCGGGCTGAGGGCACTGAAGCTTTCTTT. Its protein is CAITRAEGTEAFF.

The chain carries TRBV24-1 and TRBJ2-3, with 14 bases lining up with TRBD2. The CDR3 has 17 residues. Trimming took 4 bases from V and 1 from J; bases not matched to a gene: 3. CDR1 KGHDR and CDR2 SFDVKD come from the germline V gene. The CDR3 DNA reads TGTGCCACCAGTGACCCGACTAGCGGGGGGGGCACAGATACGCAGTATTTT. Its translation is CATSDPTSGGGTDTQYF.